This TCR beta chain comes out of a study of shared T cell receptors in the human thymus. Using immunoSEQ multiplex PCR, the repertoire was profiled, and TCRdb retains in-frame clones only, with some absent. Of hundreds of thousands of clones listed, around 95% were seen once; the top ten hold roughly 0.02%. This CDR3 has 13 residues. The V gene lost 2 bases and the J gene lost 7 bases, with 11 bases spanning the gap. The V gene's germline CDR1 is KGHSH and CDR2 LQKENI. The chain employs TRBV18 and TRBJ1-1; D might be TRBD1 (5 bases). Sequenced: thymocytes. This receptor was obtained from a human donor. The CDR3: CASSPWGTLEAFF. The DNA for the CDR3 is TGTGCCAGCTCACCATGGGGGACTCTTGAAGCTTTCTTT.